Given below is one T cell receptor beta chain in context. Its specificity is not known. The CDR3 extends over 12 amino acids. Germline CDR1 is MGHRA and CDR2 is YSYEKL. The V end was cut by 1 base, the J end by 7 bases, with 5 bases between. Data came from immunoSEQ multiplex PCR; TCRdb stores just in-frame clones and leaves some out. The table has about 20,000 clones, roughly 80% seen once. This entry is derived from a study of CD4+ T cells in melanoma. General study findings and limits: CD8+ T cell, macrophage and B cell function reportedly correlated with neoantigen-specific CD4+ T cells.

The receptor comes from a human donor with melanoma. The chain couples TRBV4-1 to TRBJ1-5; D is unclear. Sequenced: cells from a culture (not recorded whether cultured in vitro). The DNA of the CDR3 is TGCGCCAGCAGCCAAGTAGGGCAGCCCCAGCATTTT. Protein product: CASSQVGQPQHF.